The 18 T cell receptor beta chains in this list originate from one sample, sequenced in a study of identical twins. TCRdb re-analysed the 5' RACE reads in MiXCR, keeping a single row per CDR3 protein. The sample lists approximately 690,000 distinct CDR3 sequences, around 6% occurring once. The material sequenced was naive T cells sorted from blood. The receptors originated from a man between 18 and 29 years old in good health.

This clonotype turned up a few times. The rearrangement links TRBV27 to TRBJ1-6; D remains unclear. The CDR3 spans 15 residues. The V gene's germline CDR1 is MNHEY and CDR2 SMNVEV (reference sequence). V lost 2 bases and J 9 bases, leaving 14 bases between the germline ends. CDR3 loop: CASSLRRQNGSPLHF. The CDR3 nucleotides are TGTGCCAGCAGTTTACGACGGCAAAATGGTTCACCCCTCCACTTT.

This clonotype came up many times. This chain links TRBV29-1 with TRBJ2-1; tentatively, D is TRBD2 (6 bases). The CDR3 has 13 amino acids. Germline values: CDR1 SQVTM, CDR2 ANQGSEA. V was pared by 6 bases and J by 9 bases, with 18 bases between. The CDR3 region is CSVLMVAEGEQFF. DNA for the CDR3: TGCAGCGTCCTGATGGTGGCGGAGGGTGAGCAGTTCTTC.

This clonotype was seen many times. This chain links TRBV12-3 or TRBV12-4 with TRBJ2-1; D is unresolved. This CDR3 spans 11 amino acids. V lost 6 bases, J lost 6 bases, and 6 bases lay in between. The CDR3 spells CASSPTNEQFF. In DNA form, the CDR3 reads TGTGCCAGCAGCCCTACCAATGAGCAGTTCTTC.

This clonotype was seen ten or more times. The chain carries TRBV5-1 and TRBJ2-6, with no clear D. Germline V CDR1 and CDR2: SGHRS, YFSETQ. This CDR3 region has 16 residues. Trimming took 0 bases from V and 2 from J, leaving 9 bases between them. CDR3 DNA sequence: TGCGCCAGCAGCTTGGAGGATTCCCCTGGGGCCAACGTCCTGACTTTC. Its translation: CASSLEDSPGANVLTF.

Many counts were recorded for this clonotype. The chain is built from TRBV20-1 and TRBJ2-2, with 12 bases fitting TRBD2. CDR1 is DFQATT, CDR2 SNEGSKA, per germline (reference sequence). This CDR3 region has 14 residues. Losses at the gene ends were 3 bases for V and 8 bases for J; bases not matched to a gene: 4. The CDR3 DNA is TGCAGTGCTAGTCGACTAGCGGGAGTTGGGGAGCTGTTTTTT. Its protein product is CSASRLAGVGELFF.

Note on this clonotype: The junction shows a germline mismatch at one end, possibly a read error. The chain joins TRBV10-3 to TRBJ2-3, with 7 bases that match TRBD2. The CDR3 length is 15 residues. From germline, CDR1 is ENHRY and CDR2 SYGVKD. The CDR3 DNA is TGTGTCATCAGTGAGGTAGCGGGCATCACAGATACGCAGTATTTT. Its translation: CVISEVAGITDTQYF.

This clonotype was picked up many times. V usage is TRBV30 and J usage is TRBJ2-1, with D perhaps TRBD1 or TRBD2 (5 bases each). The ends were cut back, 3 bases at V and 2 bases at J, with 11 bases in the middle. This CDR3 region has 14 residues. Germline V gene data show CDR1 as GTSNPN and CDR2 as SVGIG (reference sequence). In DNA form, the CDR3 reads TGTGCCTGGAGAGGGGACCCCCCCTACAATGAGCAGTTCTTC. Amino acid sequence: CAWRGDPPYNEQFF.

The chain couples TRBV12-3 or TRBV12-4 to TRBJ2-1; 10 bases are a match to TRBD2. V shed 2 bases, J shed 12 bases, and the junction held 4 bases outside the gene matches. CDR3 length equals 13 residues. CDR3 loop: CASSLPPSGRQFF. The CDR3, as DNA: TGTGCCAGCAGTTTACCCCCTAGCGGGAGGCAGTTCTTC.

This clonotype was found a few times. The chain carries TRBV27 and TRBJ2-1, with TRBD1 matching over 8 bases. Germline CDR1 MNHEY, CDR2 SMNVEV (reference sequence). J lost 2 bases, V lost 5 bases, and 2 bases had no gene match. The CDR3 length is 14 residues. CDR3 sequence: CASSRQGPYNEQFF. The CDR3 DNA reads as TGTGCCAGCAGTCGACAGGGGCCCTACAATGAGCAGTTCTTC.

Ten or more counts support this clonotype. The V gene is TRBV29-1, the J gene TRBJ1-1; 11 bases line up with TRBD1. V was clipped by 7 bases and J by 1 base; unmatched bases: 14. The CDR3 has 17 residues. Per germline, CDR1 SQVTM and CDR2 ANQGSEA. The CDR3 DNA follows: TGCAGCGCAGCCTGGACAGGGGGCAGGGTGGGGAACACTGAAGCTTTCTTT. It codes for CSAAWTGGRVGNTEAFF.

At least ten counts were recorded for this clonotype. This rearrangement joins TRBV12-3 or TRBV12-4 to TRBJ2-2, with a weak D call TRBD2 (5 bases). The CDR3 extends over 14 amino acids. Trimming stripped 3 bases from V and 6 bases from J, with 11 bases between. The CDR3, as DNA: TGTGCCAGCAGTTTGTTGAGGGCTGCCGGGGAGCTGTTTTTT. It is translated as CASSLLRAAGELFF.

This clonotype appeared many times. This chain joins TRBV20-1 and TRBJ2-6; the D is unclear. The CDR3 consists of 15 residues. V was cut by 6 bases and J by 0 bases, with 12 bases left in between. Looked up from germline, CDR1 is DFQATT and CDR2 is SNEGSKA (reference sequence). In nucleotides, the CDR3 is TGCAGTGCAGTTGACGACTTCTCTGGGGCCAACGTCCTGACTTTC. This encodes CSAVDDFSGANVLTF.

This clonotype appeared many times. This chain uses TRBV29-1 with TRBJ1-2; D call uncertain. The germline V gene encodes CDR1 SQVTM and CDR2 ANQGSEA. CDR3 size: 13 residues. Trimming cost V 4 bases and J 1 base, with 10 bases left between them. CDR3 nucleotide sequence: TGCAGCGTTGTGTACGGCAATAACTATGGCTACACCTTC. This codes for CSVVYGNNYGYTF.

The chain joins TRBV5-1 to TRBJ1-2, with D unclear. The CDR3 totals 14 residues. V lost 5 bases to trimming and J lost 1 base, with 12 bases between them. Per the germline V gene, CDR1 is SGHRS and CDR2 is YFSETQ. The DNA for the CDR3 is TGCGCCAGCAGAGGACGGAACTATAACTATGGCTACACCTTC. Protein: CASRGRNYNYGYTF.

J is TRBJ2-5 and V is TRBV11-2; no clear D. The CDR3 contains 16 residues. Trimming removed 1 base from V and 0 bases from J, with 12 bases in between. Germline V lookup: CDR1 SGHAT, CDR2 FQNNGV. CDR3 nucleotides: TGTGCCAGCAGCTTAGGAACGTGGCAGAACCAAGAGACCCAGTACTTC. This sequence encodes CASSLGTWQNQETQYF.

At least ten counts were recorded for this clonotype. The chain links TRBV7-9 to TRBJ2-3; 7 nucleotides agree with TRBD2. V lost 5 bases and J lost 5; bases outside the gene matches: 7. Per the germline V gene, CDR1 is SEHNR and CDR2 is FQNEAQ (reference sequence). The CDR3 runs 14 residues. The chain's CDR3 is CASSGGDPGDTQYF. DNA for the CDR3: TGTGCCAGCAGCGGGGGGGACCCGGGAGATACGCAGTATTTT.

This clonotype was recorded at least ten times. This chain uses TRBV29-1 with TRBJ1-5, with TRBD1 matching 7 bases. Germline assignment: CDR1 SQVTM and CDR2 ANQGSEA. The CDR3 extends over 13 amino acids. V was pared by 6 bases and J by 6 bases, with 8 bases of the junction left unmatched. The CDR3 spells CSVRTGDFQPQHF. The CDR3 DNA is TGCAGCGTAAGAACAGGGGATTTTCAGCCCCAGCATTTT. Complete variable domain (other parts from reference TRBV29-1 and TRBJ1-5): SAVISQKPSRDICQRGTSLTIQCQVDSQVTMMFWYRQQPGQSLTLIATANQGSEATYESGFVIDKFPISRPNLTFSTLTVSNMSPEDSSIYLCSVRTGDFQPQHFGDGTRLSIL.

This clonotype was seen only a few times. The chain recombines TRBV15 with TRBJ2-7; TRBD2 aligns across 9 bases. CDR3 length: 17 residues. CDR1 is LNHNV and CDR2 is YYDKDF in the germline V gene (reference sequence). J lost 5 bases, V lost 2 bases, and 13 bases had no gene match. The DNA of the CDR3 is TGTGCCACCAGCAGACTACACCGTGTAGCGGGAGTCGACGAGCAGTACTTC. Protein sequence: CATSRLHRVAGVDEQYF. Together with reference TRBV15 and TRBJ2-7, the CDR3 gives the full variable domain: DAMVIQNPRYQVTQFGKPVTLSCSQTLNHNVMYWYQQKSSQAPKLLFHYYDKDFNNEADTPDNFQSRRPNTSFCFLDIRSPGLGDTAMYLCATSRLHRVAGVDEQYFGPGTRLTVT.